This TCR beta chain was captured by sequencing in a study of a mutant IDH1 vaccine in newly diagnosed glioma. Background on the study: Eight vaccine injections were given to patients in weeks 1, 3, 5, 7, 11, 15, 19 and 23. Broader study findings: Pseudoprogression looked unconnected to shifts in top peripheral T cell clonotypes. Vaccination elicited immune responses in approximately 92% of patients.

Specified time point: week 23, last vaccination. Vaccination comprised doses that each held 300 ug of mutant IDH1 20-mer peptide, plus topical imiquimod. Some clones are missing from TCRdb's copy, which holds only in-frame ones; the method was immunoSEQ multiplex PCR. Of around 28,000 clones in the sample, about four fifths are singletons; the top ten hold approximately 15%. Points on this clone: The antigen remains unidentified.

V was cut by 4 bases and J by 2 bases, with 12 bases left in between. The germline V gene has CDR1 SGHRS and CDR2 YFSETQ. This CDR3 has 14 residues. The sequenced sample was PBMCs, obtained from a glioma patient whose treatment included an IDH1 peptide vaccine. V usage is TRBV5-1 and J usage is TRBJ1-2, with a weak D call TRBD1 (5 bases). The clonotype was recovered from a woman aged 25 to 39 with glioma. CDR3 bases: TGCGCCAGCAGCCCCACCGCAGGGAACTATGGCTACACCTTC. This sequence encodes CASSPTAGNYGYTF.